This TCR beta chain was sequenced in a study of blood T cells in healthy people across ages. Trimming took 7 bases from V and 3 from J, leaving 14 bases between them. This CDR3 spans 14 amino acids. The V gene's germline CDR1 is MNHEY and CDR2 SMNVEV (reference sequence). Details on this clonotype: A much larger clone is a single base away; this may be a read error.

Alongside a J-beta primer mix, a sample-barcoded 5' primer served in a second PCR lasting roughly 6 to 12 cycles. MiXCR, applied by TCRdb to the 5' RACE reads, yields one record per CDR3 protein. The sample holds 1.5 million to 2 million distinct CDR3 sequences, about 35% seen once. This chain joins TRBV27 and TRBJ2-3; D possibly corresponds to TRBD2 (6 bases). The receptor was derived from a woman younger than 45 in good health. The sample comprised blood. The CDR3 loop reads CASNPLGGTDTQYF. Written as DNA, the CDR3 is TGTGCCAGCAATCCCCTCGGGGGAACAGATACGCAGTATTTT.